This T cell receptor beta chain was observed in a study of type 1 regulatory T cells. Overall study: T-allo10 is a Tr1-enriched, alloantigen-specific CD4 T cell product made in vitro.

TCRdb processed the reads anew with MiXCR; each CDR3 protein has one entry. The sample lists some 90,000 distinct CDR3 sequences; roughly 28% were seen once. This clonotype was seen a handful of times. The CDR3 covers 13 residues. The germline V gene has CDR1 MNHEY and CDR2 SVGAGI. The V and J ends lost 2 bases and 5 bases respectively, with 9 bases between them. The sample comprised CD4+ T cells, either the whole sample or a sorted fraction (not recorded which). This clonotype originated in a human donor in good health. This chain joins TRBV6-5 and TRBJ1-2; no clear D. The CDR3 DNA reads TGTGCCAGCAGTTACGAGGAAAAATATGGCTACACCTTC. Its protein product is CASSYEEKYGYTF.